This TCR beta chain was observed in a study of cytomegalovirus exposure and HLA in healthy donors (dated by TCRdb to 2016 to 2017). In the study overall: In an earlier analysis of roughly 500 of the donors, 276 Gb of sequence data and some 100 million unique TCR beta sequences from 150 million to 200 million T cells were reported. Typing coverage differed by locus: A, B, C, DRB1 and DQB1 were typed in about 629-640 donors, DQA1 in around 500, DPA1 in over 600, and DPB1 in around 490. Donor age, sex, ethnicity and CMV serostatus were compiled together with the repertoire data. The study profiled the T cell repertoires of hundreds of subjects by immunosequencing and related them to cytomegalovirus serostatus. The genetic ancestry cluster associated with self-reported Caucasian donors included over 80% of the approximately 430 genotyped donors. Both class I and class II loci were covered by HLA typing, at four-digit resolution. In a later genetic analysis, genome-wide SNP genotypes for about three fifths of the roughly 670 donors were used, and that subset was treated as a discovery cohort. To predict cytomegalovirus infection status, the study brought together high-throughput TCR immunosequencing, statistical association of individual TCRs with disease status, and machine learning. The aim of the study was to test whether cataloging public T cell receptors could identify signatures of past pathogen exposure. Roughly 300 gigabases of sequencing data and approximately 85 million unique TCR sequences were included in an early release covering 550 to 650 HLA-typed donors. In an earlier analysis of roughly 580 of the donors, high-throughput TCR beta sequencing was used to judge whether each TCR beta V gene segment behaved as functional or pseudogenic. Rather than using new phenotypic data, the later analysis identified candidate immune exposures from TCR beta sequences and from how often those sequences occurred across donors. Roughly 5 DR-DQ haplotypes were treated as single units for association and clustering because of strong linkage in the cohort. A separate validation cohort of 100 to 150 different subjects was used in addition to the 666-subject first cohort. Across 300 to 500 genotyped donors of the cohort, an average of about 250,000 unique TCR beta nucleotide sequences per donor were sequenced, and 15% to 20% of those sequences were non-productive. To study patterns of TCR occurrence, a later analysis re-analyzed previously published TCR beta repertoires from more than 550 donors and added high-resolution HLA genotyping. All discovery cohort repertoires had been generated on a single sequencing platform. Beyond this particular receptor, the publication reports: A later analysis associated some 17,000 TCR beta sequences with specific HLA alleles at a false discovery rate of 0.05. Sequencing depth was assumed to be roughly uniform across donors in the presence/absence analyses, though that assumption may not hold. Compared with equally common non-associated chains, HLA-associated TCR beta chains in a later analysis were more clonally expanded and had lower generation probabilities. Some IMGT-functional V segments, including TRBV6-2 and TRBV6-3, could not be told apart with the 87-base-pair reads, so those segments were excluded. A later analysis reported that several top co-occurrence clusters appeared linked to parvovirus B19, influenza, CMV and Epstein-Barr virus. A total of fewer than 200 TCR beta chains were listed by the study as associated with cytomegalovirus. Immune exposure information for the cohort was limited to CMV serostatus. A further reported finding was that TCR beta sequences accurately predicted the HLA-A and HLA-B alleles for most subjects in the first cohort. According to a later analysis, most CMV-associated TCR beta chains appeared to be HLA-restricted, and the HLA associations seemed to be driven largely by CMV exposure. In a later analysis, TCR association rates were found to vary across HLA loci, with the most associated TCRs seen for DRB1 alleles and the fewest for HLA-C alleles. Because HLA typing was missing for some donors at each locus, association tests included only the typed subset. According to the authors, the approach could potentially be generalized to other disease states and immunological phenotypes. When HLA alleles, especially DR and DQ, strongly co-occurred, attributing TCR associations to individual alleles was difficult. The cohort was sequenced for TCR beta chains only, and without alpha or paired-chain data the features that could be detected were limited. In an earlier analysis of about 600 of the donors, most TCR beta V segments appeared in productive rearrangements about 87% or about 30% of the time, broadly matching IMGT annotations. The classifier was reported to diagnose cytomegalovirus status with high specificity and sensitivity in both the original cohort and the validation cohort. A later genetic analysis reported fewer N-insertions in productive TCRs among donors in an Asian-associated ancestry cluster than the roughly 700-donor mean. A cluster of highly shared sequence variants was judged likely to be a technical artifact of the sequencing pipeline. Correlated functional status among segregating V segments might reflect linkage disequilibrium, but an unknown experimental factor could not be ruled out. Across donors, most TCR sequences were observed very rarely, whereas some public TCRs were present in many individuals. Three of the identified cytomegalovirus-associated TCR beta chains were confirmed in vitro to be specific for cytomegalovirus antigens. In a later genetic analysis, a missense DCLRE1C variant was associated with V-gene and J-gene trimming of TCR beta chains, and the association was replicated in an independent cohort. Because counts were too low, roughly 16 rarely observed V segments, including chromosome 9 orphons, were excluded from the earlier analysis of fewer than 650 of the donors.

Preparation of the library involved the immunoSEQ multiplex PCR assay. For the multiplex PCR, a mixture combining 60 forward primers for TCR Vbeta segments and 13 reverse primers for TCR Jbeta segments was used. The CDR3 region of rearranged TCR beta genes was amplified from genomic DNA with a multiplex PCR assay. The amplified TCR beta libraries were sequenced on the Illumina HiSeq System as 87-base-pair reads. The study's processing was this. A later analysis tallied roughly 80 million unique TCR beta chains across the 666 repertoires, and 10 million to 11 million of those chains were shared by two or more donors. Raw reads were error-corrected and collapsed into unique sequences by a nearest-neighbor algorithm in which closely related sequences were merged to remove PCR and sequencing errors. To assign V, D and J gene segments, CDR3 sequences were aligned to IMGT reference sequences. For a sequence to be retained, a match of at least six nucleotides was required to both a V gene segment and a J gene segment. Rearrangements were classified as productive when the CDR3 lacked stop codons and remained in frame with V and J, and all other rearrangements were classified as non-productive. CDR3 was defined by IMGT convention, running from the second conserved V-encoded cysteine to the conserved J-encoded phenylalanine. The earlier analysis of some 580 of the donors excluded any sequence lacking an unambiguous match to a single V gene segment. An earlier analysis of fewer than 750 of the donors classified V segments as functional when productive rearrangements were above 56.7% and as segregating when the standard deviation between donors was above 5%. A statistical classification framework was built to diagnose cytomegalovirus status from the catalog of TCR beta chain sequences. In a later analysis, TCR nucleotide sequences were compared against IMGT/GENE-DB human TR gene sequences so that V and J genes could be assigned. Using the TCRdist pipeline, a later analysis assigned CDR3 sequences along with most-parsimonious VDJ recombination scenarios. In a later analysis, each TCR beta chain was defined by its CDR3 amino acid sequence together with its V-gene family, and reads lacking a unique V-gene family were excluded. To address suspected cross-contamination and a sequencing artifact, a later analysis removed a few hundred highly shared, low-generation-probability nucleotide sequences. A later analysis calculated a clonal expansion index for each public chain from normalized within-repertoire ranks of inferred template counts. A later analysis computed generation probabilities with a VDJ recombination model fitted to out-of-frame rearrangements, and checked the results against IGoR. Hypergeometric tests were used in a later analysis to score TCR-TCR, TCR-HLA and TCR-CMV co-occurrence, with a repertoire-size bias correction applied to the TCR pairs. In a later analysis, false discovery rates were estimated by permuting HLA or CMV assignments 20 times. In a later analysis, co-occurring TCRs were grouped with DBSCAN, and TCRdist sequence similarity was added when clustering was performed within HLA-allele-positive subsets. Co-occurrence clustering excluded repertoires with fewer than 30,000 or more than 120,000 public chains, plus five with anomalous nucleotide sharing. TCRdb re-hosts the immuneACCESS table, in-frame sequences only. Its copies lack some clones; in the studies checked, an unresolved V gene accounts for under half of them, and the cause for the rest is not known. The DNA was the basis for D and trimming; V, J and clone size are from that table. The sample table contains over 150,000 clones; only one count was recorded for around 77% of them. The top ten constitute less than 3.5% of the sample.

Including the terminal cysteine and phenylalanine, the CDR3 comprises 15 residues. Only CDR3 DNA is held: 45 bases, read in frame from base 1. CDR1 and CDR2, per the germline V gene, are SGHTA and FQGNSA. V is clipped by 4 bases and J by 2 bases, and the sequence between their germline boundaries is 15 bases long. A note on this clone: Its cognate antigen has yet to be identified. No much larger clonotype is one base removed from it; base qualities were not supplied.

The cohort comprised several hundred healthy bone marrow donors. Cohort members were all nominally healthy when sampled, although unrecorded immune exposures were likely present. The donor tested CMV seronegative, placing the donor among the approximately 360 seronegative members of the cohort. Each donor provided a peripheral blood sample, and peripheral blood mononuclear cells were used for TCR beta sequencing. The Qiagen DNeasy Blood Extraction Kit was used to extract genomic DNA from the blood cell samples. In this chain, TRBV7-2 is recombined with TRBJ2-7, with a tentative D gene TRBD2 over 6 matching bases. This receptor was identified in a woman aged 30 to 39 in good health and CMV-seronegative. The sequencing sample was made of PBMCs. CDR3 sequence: CASSSLRGITYEQYF. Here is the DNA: TGTGCCAGCAGCTCCCTCCGGGGGATAACCTACGAGCAGTACTTC.